This T cell receptor (beta chain) was identified during a study of blood T cells in healthy people across ages. The authors ran a second PCR of about 6 to 12 cycles using a sample-barcoded 5' primer and a J-beta primer mix. The yield of each sample was at least 2.5 million CDR3-containing paired-end reads. TCRdb fed the 5' RACE reads into MiXCR, producing one record per CDR3 protein. The data contain 800,000 or so distinct CDR3 sequences, 62% of them singletons. This clonotype was seen a few times. This CDR3 is 16 amino acids long. Germline lookup yields CDR1 MNHEY and CDR2 SMNVEV (reference sequence).

Sequencing input: blood. This receptor was obtained from a young man in good health. The chain uses TRBV27 and TRBJ2-7, with 9 bases that match TRBD2. The J call could be wrong; TRBJ2-5 is a better fit for the DNA end. The CDR3 DNA reads as TGTGCCAGCAGTTTGGCGGGGGGGCGTAGACCAGAGACCCAGTACTTC. It is translated as CASSLAGGRRPETQYF.